Shown below are 27 T cell receptor beta chains from a single sample sequenced in a study of identical twins. TCRdb recomputed calls from the 5' RACE reads with MiXCR, one row per CDR3 protein. The sample has 700,000 or so distinct CDR3 sequences; 8.6% are singletons. These data are also associated with another study on yellow fever vaccine responses in identical twins.

The sample comprised PBMCs. Every receptor here comes from a woman younger than 30 in good health.

This clonotype came up many times. In DNA form, the CDR3 reads TGTGCCAGCAGAAGCGATGAGCAGTTCTTC. Translated, it gives CASRSDEQFF. This chain links TRBV25-1 with TRBJ2-1; no definite D call. The CDR3 covers 10 residues. V lost 6 bases and J 8 bases, leaving 5 bases between the germline ends. Germline values: CDR1 MGHDK, CDR2 SYGVNS.

J is TRBJ2-7 and V is TRBV30, with a possible D match to TRBD2 (6 bases). Germline lookup yields CDR1 GTSNPN and CDR2 SVGIG (reference sequence). V was clipped by 2 bases and J by 2 bases, with 10 bases between them. The CDR3 sequence is 13 residues long. The CDR3 DNA reads as TGTGCCTGGAGTTCGGCGGGGACCTACGAGCAGTACTTC. Translated, it gives CAWSSAGTYEQYF.

This clonotype showed up just a few times. CDR3 DNA: TGCAGCGTTGAACCGACAGGGGCTACCACTGAAGCTTTCTTT. It encodes CSVEPTGATTEAFF. The rearrangement joins TRBV29-1 to TRBJ1-1; 8 bases match TRBD1. Germline lookup yields CDR1 SQVTM and CDR2 ANQGSEA. The J segment lost 4 bases and the V segment lost 2 bases, leaving 6 bases of the junction unmatched. The CDR3 is made up of 14 amino acids. The full variable domain, rest sourced from reference TRBV29-1 and TRBJ1-1, is SAVISQKPSRDICQRGTSLTIQCQVDSQVTMMFWYRQQPGQSLTLIATANQGSEATYESGFVIDKFPISRPNLTFSTLTVSNMSPEDSSIYLCSVEPTGATTEAFFGQGTRLTVV.

Worth noting for this clonotype: With a much larger clone just one base away, this may be a read error. This chain connects TRBV3-1 to TRBJ2-7, with 7 bases that match TRBD2. The CDR3 runs 17 residues. The germline CDR1 and CDR2 sequences are LGHDT and YNNKEL (reference sequence). CDR3 DNA: TGTGCCAGCTGCCAAGAAAGTCGGGAGGTATTTATCTACGAGCAGTACTTC. Encoded protein: CASCQESREVFIYEQYF.

The chain uses TRBV12-3 or TRBV12-4 and TRBJ2-3; D remains ambiguous. Trimming shortened V by 7 bases and J by 3 bases, and 17 bases separated the two germline ends. The CDR3 sequence is 15 residues long. CDR3 loop: CASNLGLRETDTQYF. CDR3 sequence (DNA): TGTGCCAGCAATCTAGGCCTTAGGGAAACAGATACGCAGTATTTT.

This clonotype was counted between two and nine times. This rearrangement joins TRBV7-3 to TRBJ2-1; D unclear. Trimming removed 1 base from V and 0 bases from J, with 10 bases in between. The CDR3 is 16 residues long. The germline CDR1 and CDR2 sequences are SGHTA and FQGTGA. CDR3 in amino acids: CASSLSGFSSYNEQFF. The CDR3 bases are TGTGCCAGCAGCTTAAGTGGCTTTAGCTCCTACAATGAGCAGTTCTTC.

The chain carries TRBV15 and TRBJ2-5; no clear D. Between the trimmed V and J ends, which lost 5 bases and 0 bases, there was a span of 4 bases. The germline gives CDR1 LNHNV, CDR2 YYDKDF (reference sequence). This CDR3 region has 12 residues. CDR3 nucleotides: TGTGCCACCAGCCTGTACCAAGAGACCCAGTACTTC. Translation gives CATSLYQETQYF.

The chain couples TRBV7-8 to TRBJ2-3; 8 positions agree with TRBD2. The CDR3 totals 15 residues. V lost 3 bases to trimming and J lost 2 bases; unmatched junction nucleotides: 4. The germline gives CDR1 SGHVS, CDR2 FQNEAQ. The CDR3 region has the DNA TGTGCCAGCAGCTTTAGCGGGGCCTACACAGATACGCAGTATTTT. As protein: CASSFSGAYTDTQYF.

The V call is TRBV9, the J call TRBJ2-1, with a possible D match to TRBD1 (6 bases). Germline V gene lookup returns CDR1 SGDLS and CDR2 YYNGEE. Trimming took 0 bases from V and 11 from J, leaving 9 bases between them. CDR3 length: 12 amino acids. CDR3 loop: CASSVERGKQFF. CDR3 bases: TGTGCCAGCAGCGTAGAAAGGGGGAAGCAGTTCTTC.

This clonotype was observed a few times. The rearrangement joins TRBV3-1 to TRBJ1-4; weak D call: TRBD1 (6 bases). Germline CDR1 is LGHDT and CDR2 is YNNKEL (reference sequence). The germline V and J ends were trimmed by 1 base and 5 bases, with 14 bases remaining between them. The CDR3 has 16 amino acids. In nucleotides, the CDR3 is TGTGCCAGCAGCCAAGGGGTCGACAGGATGAATGAAAAACTGTTTTTT. It is translated as CASSQGVDRMNEKLFF. Combining the CDR3 with reference TRBV3-1 and TRBJ1-4 gives the whole variable domain DTAVSQTPKYLVTQMGNDKSIKCEQNLGHDTMYWYKQDSKKFLKIMFSYNNKELIINETVPNRFSPKSPDKAHLNLHINSLELGDSAVYFCASSQGVDRMNEKLFFGSGTQLSVL.

This clonotype was seen a few times. The V call is TRBV10-3, the J call TRBJ2-1; 7 bases align to TRBD1. Per the germline V gene, CDR1 is ENHRY and CDR2 is SYGVKD. V lost 10 bases to trimming and J lost 9 bases; unmatched junction nucleotides: 3. This CDR3 region has 10 residues. The CDR3 DNA is TGTGCCACGGGACAGCCTGAGCAGTTCTTC. Translating gives CATGQPEQFF.

This clonotype was counted a few times. The V gene is TRBV4-1, the J gene TRBJ1-4, with 7 nucleotides matching TRBD1. The CDR3 is 14 amino acids. Trimming took 5 bases from V and 2 from J; bases not matched to a gene: 2. CDR1 and CDR2 (germline): MGHRA, YSYEKL. The CDR3 sequence is CASSEDRTNEKLFF. DNA of the CDR3: TGCGCCAGCAGCGAGGACAGGACTAATGAAAAACTGTTTTTT.

The CDR3 protein is CASSLVSGGEQFF. DNA of the CDR3: TGTGCCAGCAGCTTAGTATCCGGTGGGGAGCAGTTCTTC. This rearrangement joins TRBV11-2 to TRBJ2-1; D remains ambiguous. V was cut by 1 base and J by 10 bases, with 11 bases left in between. CDR1 and CDR2 from the germline V gene are SGHAT and FQNNGV. The CDR3 runs to 13 residues. Complete variable domain (other parts from reference TRBV11-2 and TRBJ2-1): EAGVAQSPRYKIIEKRQSVAFWCNPISGHATLYWYQQILGQGPKLLIQFQNNGVVDDSQLPKDRFSAERLKGVDSTLKIQPAKLEDSAVYLCASSLVSGGEQFFGPGTRLTVL.

This clonotype appeared many times. The chain joins TRBV12-3 or TRBV12-4 to TRBJ1-2, with D possibly matching TRBD1 (5 bases). The CDR3 loop spans 12 amino acids. The V end was cut by 3 bases, the J end by 8 bases, with 10 bases between. The CDR3 DNA is TGTGCCAGCAGTTTTATTGAGGGGGGCTACACCTTC. Translation: CASSFIEGGYTF.

This clonotype was seen only a few times. The chain joins TRBV5-5 to TRBJ2-1; the D gene is possibly TRBD1 (6 bases). From germline, CDR1 is SGHKS and CDR2 YYEKEE (reference sequence). This CDR3 has 16 residues. V was pared by 5 bases and J by 9 bases, with 24 bases between. The CDR3 region has the DNA TGTGCCAGCAGACTTACCCGGGACATTCGATCCAGTGAGCAGTTCTTC. It codes for CASRLTRDIRSSEQFF.

The chain employs TRBV20-1 and TRBJ2-3, with D possibly matching TRBD2 (6 bases). Germline V gene data show CDR1 as DFQATT and CDR2 as SNEGSKA (reference sequence). V was trimmed by 2 bases and J by 0 bases, leaving 12 bases between them. This CDR3 comprises 15 residues. This chain's CDR3 is CSARRDSLSTDTQYF. The CDR3, as DNA: TGCAGTGCTAGAAGGGACTCTCTAAGCACAGATACGCAGTATTTT.

This clonotype was seen a handful of times. The V and J genes are TRBV20-1 and TRBJ2-7, with 7 nucleotides matching TRBD1. Trimming cost V 0 bases and J 5 bases; bases outside gene matches: 7. The CDR3 runs 14 residues. The germline V gene has CDR1 DFQATT and CDR2 SNEGSKA (reference sequence). This CDR3 is CSARDLQGSNEQYF. CDR3 DNA: TGCAGTGCTAGAGATCTACAGGGGTCTAACGAGCAGTACTTC.

A few counts support this clonotype. The V and J genes are TRBV24-1 and TRBJ1-2, with TRBD1 matching 12 bases. V trimming: 4 bases; J trimming: 5 bases; junction bases outside the gene matches: 10. Germline V gene data show CDR1 as KGHDR and CDR2 as SFDVKD. The length of the CDR3 is 17 residues. CDR3 nucleotides: TGTGCCACCAGTGACGAAACCGGGACAGGGGGCCGTTATGGCTACACCTTC. Its translation: CATSDETGTGGRYGYTF.

This clonotype was counted between two and nine times. The chain uses TRBV4-2 and TRBJ2-7, with D perhaps matching TRBD2 (6 bases). The CDR3 sequence is 16 residues long. V dropped 0 bases and J dropped 0 bases, with 12 bases sitting between them. Germline CDR1 and CDR2: LGHNA and YNFKEQ. The CDR3 spells CASSQEVAESSYEQYF. The CDR3 DNA reads as TGTGCCAGCAGCCAAGAAGTAGCGGAGAGCTCCTACGAGCAGTACTTC.

Ten or more counts support this clonotype. CDR3 DNA sequence: TGTGCCAGCACCGGGAAACGGTTACCCGAGCAGTACTTC. Translating gives CASTGKRLPEQYF. The chain recombines TRBV12-3 or TRBV12-4 with TRBJ2-7, with D perhaps matching TRBD2 (5 bases). V lost 7 bases and J 6 bases, leaving 16 bases between the germline ends. The CDR3 runs to 13 residues.

The J gene is TRBJ2-7, the V gene TRBV25-1; D not certain. Deletions cut 2 bases from V and 2 bases from J, with 10 bases between. The CDR3 sequence is 14 residues long. The germline V gene has CDR1 MGHDK and CDR2 SYGVNS. The DNA for the CDR3 is TGTGCCAGCAGTGAACCCGGCGGAACCTACGAGCAGTACTTC. It specifies CASSEPGGTYEQYF.

This clonotype came up many times. V is TRBV29-1 and J is TRBJ2-2; D may correspond to TRBD1 or TRBD2 (5 bases each). CDR3 size: 14 residues. The V gene's germline CDR1 is SQVTM and CDR2 ANQGSEA. Trimming removed 4 bases from V and 6 bases from J, with 15 bases in between. CDR3: CSVVRGAGAGELFF. The CDR3 DNA reads as TGCAGCGTTGTAAGAGGGGCCGGGGCCGGGGAGCTGTTTTTT.

There are many counts of this clonotype. J is TRBJ2-3 and V is TRBV15; no clear D gene. Germline V lookup: CDR1 LNHNV, CDR2 YYDKDF (reference sequence). This CDR3 region has 15 residues. Trimming stripped 0 bases from V and 4 bases from J, with 11 bases between. The CDR3 region is CATSRDPGGADTQYF. CDR3 in DNA: TGTGCCACCAGCAGAGACCCCGGCGGCGCAGATACGCAGTATTTT.

This chain links TRBV6-5 with TRBJ1-1, with D tentatively TRBD1 (5 bases). The germline V gene has CDR1 MNHEY and CDR2 SVGAGI. The CDR3 sequence is 17 residues long. Trimming cost V 3 bases and J 0 bases, with 17 bases left between them. This CDR3 is CASSYLPGTYMNTEAFF. The DNA of the CDR3 is TGTGCCAGCAGTTATCTACCCGGGACGTACATGAACACTGAAGCTTTCTTT.

This sequence joins TRBV24-1 and TRBJ2-1, with D maybe TRBD2 (7 bases). CDR1 and CDR2 (germline): KGHDR, SFDVKD. This CDR3 spans 16 amino acids. Trimming shortened V by 3 bases and J by 0 bases, and 11 bases separated the two germline ends. CDR3 nucleotides: TGTGCCACCAGTGATGGGGGGGCAAGCTCCTACAATGAGCAGTTCTTC. It specifies CATSDGGASSYNEQFF.

This clonotype showed up many times. The V gene is TRBV4-2, the J gene TRBJ2-1; 10 nucleotides agree with TRBD2. Germline V gives CDR1 LGHNA, CDR2 YNFKEQ. The CDR3 covers 13 residues. Losses at the gene ends were 11 bases for V and 10 bases for J; bases not matched to a gene: 11. CDR3 bases: TGTGCCTCTCGGGCTAGCGGGAGCATGGAGCAGTTCTTC. Translation: CASRASGSMEQFF.

The gene calls are TRBV18 and TRBJ2-7, with a weak D call TRBD2 (6 bases). CDR1 is KGHSH and CDR2 is LQKENI in the germline V gene. The CDR3 runs 13 residues. The V and J ends lost 4 bases and 6 bases respectively, with 13 bases between them. The CDR3 loop reads CASSLGTQGEQYF. The CDR3 bases are TGTGCCAGCTCACTGGGGACTCAAGGCGAGCAGTACTTC.